This TCR beta chain was sequenced during a study of cytomegalovirus exposure and HLA in healthy donors. Both 60 Vbeta primers and 13 Jbeta primers went into the PCR. The protocol was immunoSEQ multiplex PCR, while the TCRdb copy is restricted to in-frame clones and leaves out a portion. The sample includes about 84,000 clones. This CDR3 contains 14 residues. Germline V CDR1 and CDR2: KGHSY, FQNENV. Unmatched junction bases numbered 10, after V lost 4 bases and J lost 8 bases. The origin of this receptor is a man aged 50 to 59 in good health and CMV-seronegative. The genes are TRBV16 and TRBJ1-2, with 7 positions matching TRBD1. Material: PBMCs. CDR3 nucleotides: TGTGCCAGCAGCCTACTCGGACAGGACCACGGCTACACCTTC. Its protein product is CASSLLGQDHGYTF.